This TCR beta chain was captured in a study of cytomegalovirus exposure and HLA in healthy donors. The study ran its PCR with 60 Vbeta and 13 Jbeta primers. Generated by immunoSEQ multiplex PCR, the TCRdb table keeps only in-frame clones and is missing some. The table shows some 150,000 clones, with less than 85% occurring only once. Germline V lookup: CDR1 SEHNR, CDR2 FQNEAQ (reference sequence). The CDR3 runs to 16 residues. Note on this clone: The junction departs from germline at one end; a sequencing error may be responsible.

This receptor was taken from a man aged 45-65 years in good health and CMV-seropositive. The specimen was PBMCs. The chain is built from TRBV7-9 and TRBJ1-1; possibly TRBD1 for D (5 bases). In nucleotides, the CDR3 is TGTTCCAGCAGATCAAACTTGGGGCAGGGGAACACTGAAGCTTTCTTT. It yields the protein CSSRSNLGQGNTEAFF.